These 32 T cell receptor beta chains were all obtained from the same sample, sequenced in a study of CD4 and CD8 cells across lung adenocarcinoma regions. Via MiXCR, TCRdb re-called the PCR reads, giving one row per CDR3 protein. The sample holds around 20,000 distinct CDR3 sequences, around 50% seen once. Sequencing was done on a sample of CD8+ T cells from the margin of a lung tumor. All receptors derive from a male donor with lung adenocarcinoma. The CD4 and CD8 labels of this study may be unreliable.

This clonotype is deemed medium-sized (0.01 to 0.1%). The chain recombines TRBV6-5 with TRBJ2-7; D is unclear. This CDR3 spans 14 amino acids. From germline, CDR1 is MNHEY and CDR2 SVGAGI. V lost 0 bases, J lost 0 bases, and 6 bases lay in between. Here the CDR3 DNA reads TGTGCCAGCAGTTACTCGTCAGCCTCCTACGAGCAGTACTTC. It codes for CASSYSSASYEQYF.

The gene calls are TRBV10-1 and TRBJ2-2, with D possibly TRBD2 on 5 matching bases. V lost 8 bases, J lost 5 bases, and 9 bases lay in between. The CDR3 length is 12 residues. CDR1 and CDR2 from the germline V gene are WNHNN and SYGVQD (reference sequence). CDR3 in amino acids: CASGSTTGELFF. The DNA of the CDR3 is TGCGCCAGCGGGAGTACGACCGGGGAGCTGTTTTTT.

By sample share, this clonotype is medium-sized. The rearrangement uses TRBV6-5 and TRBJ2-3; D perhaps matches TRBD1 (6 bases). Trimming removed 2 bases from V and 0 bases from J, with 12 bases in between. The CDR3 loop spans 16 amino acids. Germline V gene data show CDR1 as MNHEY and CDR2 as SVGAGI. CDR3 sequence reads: CASSYMGATSTDTQYF. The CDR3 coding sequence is TGTGCCAGCAGTTACATGGGGGCGACTAGCACAGATACGCAGTATTTT.

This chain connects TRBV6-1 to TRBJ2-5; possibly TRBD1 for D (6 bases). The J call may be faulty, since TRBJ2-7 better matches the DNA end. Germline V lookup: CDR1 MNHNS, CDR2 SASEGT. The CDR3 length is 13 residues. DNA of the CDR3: TGTGCCAGCTCGTTGAACAGGGATTACGAGCAGTACTTC. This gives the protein CASSLNRDYEQYF.

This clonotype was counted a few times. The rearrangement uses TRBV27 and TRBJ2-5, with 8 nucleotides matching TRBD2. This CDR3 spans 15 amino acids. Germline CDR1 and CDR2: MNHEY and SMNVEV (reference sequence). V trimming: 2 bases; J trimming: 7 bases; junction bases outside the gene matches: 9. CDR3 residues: CASSLGPGRAGTQYF. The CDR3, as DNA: TGTGCCAGCAGTTTAGGACCCGGGAGGGCAGGGACCCAGTACTTC.

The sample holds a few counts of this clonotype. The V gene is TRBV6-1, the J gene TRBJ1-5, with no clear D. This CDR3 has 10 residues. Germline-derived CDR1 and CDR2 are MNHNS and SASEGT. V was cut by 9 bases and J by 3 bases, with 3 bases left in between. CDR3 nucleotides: TGTGCCAGTGCCAATCAGCCCCAGCATTTT. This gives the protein CASANQPQHF.

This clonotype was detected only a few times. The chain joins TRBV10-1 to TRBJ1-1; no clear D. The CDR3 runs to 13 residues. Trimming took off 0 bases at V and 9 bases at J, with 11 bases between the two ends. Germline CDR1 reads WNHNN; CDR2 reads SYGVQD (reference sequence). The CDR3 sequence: CASSESGSAKAFF. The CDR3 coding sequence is TGCGCCAGCAGTGAGTCGGGCAGCGCCAAAGCTTTCTTT.

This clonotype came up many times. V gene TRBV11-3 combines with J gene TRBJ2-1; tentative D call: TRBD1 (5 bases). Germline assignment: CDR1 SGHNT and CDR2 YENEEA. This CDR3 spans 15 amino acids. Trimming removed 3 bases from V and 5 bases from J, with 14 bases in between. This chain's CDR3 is CASSLGQGKHNEQFF. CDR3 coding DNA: TGTGCCAGCAGCTTGGGTCAGGGAAAGCACAATGAGCAGTTCTTC.

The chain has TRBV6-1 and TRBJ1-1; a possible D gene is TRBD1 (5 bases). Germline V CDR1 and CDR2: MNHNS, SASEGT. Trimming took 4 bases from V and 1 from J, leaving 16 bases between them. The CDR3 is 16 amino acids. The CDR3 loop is CASSGGQGIGNTEAFF. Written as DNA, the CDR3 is TGTGCCAGCAGTGGGGGTCAGGGAATCGGGAACACTGAAGCTTTCTTT.

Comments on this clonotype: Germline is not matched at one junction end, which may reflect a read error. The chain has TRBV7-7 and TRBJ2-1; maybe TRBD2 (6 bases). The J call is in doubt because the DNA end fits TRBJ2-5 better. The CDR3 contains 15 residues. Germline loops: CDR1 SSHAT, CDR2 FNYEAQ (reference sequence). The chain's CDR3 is CASSPAGTQQETQYF. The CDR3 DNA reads TGTGCTAGCAGCCCTGCCGGGACTCAGCAAGAGACCCAGTACTTC.

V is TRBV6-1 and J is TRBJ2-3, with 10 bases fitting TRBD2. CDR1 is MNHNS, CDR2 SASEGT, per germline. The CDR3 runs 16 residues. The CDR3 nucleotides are TGTGCTAGCGGGGGCCGCGGGACTAGCGGCACAGATACGCAGTATTTT. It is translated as CASGGRGTSGTDTQYF.

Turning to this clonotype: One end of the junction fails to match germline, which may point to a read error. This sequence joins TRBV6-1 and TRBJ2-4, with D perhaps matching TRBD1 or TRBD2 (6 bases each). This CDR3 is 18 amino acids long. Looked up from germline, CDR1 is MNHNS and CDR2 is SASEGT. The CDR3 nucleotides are TGTGCCAGCCTTCGATTATTAGGGGGGCAGTGCGGCAAAGATATTCAGTACTTT. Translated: CASLRLLGGQCGKDIQYF.

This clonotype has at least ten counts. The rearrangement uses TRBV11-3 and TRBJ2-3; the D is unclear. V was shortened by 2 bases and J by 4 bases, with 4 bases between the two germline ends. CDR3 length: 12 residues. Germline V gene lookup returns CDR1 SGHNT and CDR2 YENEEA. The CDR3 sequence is CASSLRADTQYF. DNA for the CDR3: TGTGCCAGCAGCTTAAGAGCAGATACGCAGTATTTT.

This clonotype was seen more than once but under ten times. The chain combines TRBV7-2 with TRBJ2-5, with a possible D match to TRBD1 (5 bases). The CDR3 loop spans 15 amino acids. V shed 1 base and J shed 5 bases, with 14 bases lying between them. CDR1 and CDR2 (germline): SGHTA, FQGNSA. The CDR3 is CASSLVGLGDETQYF. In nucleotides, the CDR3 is TGTGCCAGCAGCTTAGTGGGGCTAGGCGATGAGACCCAGTACTTC.

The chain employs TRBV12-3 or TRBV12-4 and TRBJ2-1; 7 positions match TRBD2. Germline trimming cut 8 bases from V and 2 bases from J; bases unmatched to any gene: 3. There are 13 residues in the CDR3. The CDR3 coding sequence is TGTGCCAGCCTTGGGACTACCTACAATGAGCAGTTCTTC. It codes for CASLGTTYNEQFF.

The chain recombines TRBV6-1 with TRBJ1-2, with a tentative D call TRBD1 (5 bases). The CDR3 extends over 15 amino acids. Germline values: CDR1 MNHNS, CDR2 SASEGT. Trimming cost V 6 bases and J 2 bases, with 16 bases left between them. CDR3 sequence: CASSSRGEANYGYTF. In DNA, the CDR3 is TGTGCCAGCAGCTCCCGGGGGGAAGCCAACTATGGCTACACCTTC.

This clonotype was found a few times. The CDR3 loop reads CASSEWEQASWTEAFF. CDR3 DNA: TGCGCCAGCAGTGAGTGGGAACAGGCTTCGTGGACTGAAGCTTTCTTT. V is TRBV10-2 and J is TRBJ1-1; tentatively, D is TRBD1 (5 bases). CDR3 length equals 16 residues. The V end was cut by 1 base, the J end by 5 bases, with 17 bases between. The germline CDR1 and CDR2 sequences are WSHSY and SAAADI.

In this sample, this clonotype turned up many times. The CDR3 protein is CASSAGAYGYTF. CDR3 nucleotides: TGTGCCAGCAGTGCCGGTGCCTATGGCTACACCTTC. The chain carries TRBV6-1 and TRBJ1-2; D is uncertain. The V gene lost 4 bases and the J gene lost 4 bases, with 7 bases spanning the gap. The length of the CDR3 is 12 residues. The germline V gene encodes CDR1 MNHNS and CDR2 SASEGT.

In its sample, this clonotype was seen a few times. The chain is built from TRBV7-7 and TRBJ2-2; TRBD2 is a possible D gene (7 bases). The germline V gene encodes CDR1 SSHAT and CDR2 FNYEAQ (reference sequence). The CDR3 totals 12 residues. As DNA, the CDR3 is TGTGCTAGCCCGGGGGGCTCCGGGGAGCTGTTTTTT. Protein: CASPGGSGELFF.

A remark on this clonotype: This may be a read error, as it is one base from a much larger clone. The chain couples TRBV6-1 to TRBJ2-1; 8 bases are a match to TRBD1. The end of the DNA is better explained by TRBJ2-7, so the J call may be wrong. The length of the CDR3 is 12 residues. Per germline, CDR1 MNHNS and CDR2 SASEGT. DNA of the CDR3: TGTGCCAGCAGAAAAGACAGGGGTGAGCAGTACTTC. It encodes CASRKDRGEQYF.

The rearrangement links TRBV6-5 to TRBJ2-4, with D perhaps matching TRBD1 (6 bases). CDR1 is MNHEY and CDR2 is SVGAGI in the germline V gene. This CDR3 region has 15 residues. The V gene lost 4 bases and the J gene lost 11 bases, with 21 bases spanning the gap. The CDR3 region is CASSWGLEADNVQYF. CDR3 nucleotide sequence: TGTGCCAGCAGTTGGGGGCTAGAAGCGGACAACGTTCAGTACTTC.

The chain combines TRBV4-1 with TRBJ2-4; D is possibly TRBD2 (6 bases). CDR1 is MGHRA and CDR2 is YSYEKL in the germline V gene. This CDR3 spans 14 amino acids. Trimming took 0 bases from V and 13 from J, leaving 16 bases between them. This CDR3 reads CASSQDGGFGEQYF. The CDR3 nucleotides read TGCGCCAGCAGCCAAGATGGGGGGTTCGGTGAGCAGTACTTC.

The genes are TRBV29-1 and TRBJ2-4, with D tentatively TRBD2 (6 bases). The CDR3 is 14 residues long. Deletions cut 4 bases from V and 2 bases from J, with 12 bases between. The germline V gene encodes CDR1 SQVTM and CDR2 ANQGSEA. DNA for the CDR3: TGCAGCGTTGGGGGTGGAGGGTCCAAAAACATTCAGTACTTC. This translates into CSVGGGGSKNIQYF.

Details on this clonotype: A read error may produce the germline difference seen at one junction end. The CDR3 region has the DNA TGTGCGGGGCTCGGGAGCCGTGACCAAGAGACTCAGTACTTC. Translation gives CAGLGSRDQETQYF. This chain connects TRBV7-2 to TRBJ2-5; possibly TRBD2 for D (6 bases). The germline gives CDR1 SGHTA, CDR2 FQGNSA. This CDR3 has 14 amino acids.

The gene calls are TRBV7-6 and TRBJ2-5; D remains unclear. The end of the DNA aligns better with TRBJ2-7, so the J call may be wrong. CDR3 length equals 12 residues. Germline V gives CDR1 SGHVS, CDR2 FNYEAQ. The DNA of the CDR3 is TGTGCCAGCAGCAACAGAACCGACGAGCAGTACTTC. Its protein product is CASSNRTDEQYF.

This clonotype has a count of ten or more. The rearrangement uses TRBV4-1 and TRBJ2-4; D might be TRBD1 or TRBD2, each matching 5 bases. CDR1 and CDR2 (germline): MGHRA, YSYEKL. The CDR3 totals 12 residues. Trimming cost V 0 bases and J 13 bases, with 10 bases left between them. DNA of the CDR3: TGCGCCAGCAGCCAAGAAGGGACGAAACAGTACTTC. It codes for CASSQEGTKQYF.

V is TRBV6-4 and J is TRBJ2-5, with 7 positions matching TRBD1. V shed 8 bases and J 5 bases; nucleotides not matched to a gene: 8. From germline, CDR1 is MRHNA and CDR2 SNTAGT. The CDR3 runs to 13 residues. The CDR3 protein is CASLDRDRETQYF. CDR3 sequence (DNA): TGTGCCAGCCTCGACAGGGATAGGGAGACCCAGTACTTC.

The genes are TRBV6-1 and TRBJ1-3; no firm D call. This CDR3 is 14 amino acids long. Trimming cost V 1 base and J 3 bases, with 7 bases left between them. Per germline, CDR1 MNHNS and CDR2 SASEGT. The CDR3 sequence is CASSEEGRGNTIYF. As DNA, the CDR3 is TGTGCCAGCAGTGAAGAAGGGCGTGGAAACACCATATATTTT.

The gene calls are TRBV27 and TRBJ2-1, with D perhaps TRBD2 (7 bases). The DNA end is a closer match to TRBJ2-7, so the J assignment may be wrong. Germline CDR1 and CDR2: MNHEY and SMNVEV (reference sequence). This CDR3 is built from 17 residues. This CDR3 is CASSPHRGRGRPYEQYF. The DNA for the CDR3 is TGTGCCAGCAGTCCCCATCGGGGGCGGGGGAGACCCTACGAGCAGTACTTC.

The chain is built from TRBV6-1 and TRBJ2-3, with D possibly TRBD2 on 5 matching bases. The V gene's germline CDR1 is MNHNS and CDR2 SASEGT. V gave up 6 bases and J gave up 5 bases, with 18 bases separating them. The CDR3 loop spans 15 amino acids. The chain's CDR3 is CASSSLRERLDTQYF. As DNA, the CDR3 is TGTGCCAGCAGCTCCCTGAGGGAGCGTTTAGATACGCAGTATTTT.

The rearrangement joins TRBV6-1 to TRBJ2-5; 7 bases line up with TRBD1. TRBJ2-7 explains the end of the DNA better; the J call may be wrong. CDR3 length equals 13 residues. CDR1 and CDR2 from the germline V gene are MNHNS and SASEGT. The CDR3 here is CASSEFTGVEQYF. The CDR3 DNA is TGTGCCAGCAGTGAATTTACAGGGGTCGAGCAGTACTTC.

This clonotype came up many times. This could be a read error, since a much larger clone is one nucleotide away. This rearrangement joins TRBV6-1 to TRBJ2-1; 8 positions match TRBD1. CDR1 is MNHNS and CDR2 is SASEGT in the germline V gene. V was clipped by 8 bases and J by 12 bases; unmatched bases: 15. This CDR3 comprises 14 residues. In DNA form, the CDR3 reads TGTGCCAGCGGGGAACGCCTGCCAACAGGGGGGCAGTTCTTC. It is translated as CASGERLPTGGQFF.